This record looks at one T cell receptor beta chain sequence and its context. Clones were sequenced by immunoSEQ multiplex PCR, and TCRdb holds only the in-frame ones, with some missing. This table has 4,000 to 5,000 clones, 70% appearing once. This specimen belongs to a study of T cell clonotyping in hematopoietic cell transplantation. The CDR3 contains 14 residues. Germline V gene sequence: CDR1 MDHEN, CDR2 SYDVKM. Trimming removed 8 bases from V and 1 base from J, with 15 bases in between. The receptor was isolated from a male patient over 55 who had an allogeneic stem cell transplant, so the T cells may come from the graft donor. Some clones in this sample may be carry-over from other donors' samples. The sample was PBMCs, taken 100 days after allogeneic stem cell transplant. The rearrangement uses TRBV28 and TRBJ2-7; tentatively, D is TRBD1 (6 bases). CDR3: CASHRDNLSYEQYF. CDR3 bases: TGTGCCAGCCACCGGGACAATCTATCCTACGAGCAGTACTTC.